This T cell receptor beta chain is from a study of OX40 agonist ivuxolimab in advanced cancers. In the study overall: At 82.7% male, the cohort had a mean age of approximately 60 years, ranging from about 20 to 80. General study points: CD4+ and CD8+ blood T cells expanded clonally by week 6 at 0.1 to 3.0 mg/kg. Antigen targets of the expanded peripheral T cells went undetermined.

With V trimmed by 9 bases and J by 2 bases, 6 bases remained unmatched. The CDR3 runs 14 residues. CDR1 is LNHDA and CDR2 is SQIVND in the germline V gene (reference sequence). For this clone: Its specificity is unknown.

TCRdb's copy holds only in-frame clones and misses some; the assay was immunoSEQ multiplex PCR. Among 40,000 or so clones listed, approximately 86% were seen once. This clonotype was sampled from an adult with an advanced solid tumor such as melanoma, head and neck, liver or kidney cancer. Specimen: CD4+ or CD8+ T cells sorted from blood, collected in a trial of the OX40 agonist ivuxolimab. The chain combines TRBV19 with TRBJ1-3; 8 bases map to TRBD1. The CDR3 loop reads CASHRQGPGNTIYF. The CDR3 DNA follows: TGTGCCAGCCACCGACAGGGGCCTGGAAACACCATATATTTT.